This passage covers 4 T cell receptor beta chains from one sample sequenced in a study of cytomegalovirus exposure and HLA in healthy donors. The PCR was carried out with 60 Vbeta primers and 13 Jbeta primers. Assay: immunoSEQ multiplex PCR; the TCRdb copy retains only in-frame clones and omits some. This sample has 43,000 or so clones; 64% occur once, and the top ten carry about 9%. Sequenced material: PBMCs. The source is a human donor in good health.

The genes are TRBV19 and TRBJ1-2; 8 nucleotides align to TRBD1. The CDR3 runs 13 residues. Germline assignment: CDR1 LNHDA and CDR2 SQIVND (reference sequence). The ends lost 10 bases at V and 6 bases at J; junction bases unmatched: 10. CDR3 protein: CATKQGVVNGYTF. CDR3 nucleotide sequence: TGTGCCACCAAACAGGGGGTAGTAAATGGCTACACCTTC.

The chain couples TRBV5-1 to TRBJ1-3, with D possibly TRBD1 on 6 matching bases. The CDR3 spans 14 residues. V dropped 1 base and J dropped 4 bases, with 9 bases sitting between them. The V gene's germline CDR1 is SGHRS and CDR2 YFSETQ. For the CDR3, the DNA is TGCGCCAGCAGCTTGACAGGGAGCGGAAACACCATATATTTT. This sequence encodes CASSLTGSGNTIYF.

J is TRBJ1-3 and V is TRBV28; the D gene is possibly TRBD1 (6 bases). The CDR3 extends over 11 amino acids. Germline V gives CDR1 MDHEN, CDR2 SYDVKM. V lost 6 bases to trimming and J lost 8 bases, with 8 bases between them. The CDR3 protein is CASSGGHTIYF. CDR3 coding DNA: TGTGCCAGCAGCGGGGGGCACACCATATATTTT.

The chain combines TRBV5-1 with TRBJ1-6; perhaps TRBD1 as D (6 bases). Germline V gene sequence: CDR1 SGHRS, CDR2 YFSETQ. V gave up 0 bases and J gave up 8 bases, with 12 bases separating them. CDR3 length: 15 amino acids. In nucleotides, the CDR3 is TGCGCCAGCAGCTTGGACAGGGTGGTCTATTCACCCCTCCACTTT. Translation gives CASSLDRVVYSPLHF.